These 29 T cell receptor beta chains share one sample of origin, sequenced in a study of CD8 T cells in ankylosing spondylitis. TCRdb re-analysed the 5' RACE reads in MiXCR, keeping a single row per CDR3 protein. The repertoire consists of hundreds of thousands of distinct CDR3 sequences, with over 9.5% occurring once and the leading ten covering around 0.51%. Antigens of these TCRs are unknown. Study outcomes and limitations: Typical of ankylosing spondylitis blood, it appeared, was a TCR beta motif of roughly eight highly homologous variants.

The sample comprised blood, either unsorted or a sorted T cell fraction (not recorded which). The receptors were sampled from a male donor with ankylosing spondylitis.

In this sample, this clonotype turned up many times. The V call is TRBV18, the J call TRBJ1-1, with 7 bases identical to TRBD1. The J segment lost 0 bases and the V segment lost 4 bases, leaving 2 bases of the junction unmatched. Germline lookup yields CDR1 KGHSH and CDR2 LQKENI. The CDR3 covers 14 residues. In nucleotides, the CDR3 is TGTGCCAGCTCACAGGGACAGCTGAACACTGAAGCTTTCTTT. Amino acid sequence: CASSQGQLNTEAFF.

V usage is TRBV9 and J usage is TRBJ2-3, with D hard to call. The V gene lost 4 bases and the J gene lost 6 bases, with 15 bases spanning the gap. The CDR3 has 14 residues. Germline V gene sequence: CDR1 SGDLS, CDR2 YYNGEE. CDR3: CASSPRQVDDTQYF. In DNA, the CDR3 is TGTGCCAGCAGCCCCCGCCAGGTCGACGATACGCAGTATTTT.

This clonotype came up a few times. V gene TRBV11-3 combines with J gene TRBJ2-5, with D unresolved. The CDR3 runs to 14 residues. CDR1 is SGHNT and CDR2 is YENEEA in the germline V gene. V was shortened by 5 bases and J by 3 bases, with 13 bases between the two germline ends. The CDR3 here is CASSHQGGEETQYF. CDR3 coding DNA: TGTGCCAGCAGCCACCAAGGTGGCGAAGAGACCCAGTACTTC.

V is TRBV27 and J is TRBJ1-2; D is uncertain. Germline V gene lookup returns CDR1 MNHEY and CDR2 SMNVEV (reference sequence). The CDR3 spans 12 residues. The V end was cut by 7 bases, the J end by 2 bases, with 8 bases between. The CDR3 DNA reads TGTGCCAGCATGAGCCTGAACTATGGCTACACCTTC. Protein: CASMSLNYGYTF.

DNA for the CDR3: TGTGCCAGCAGTCCCAGGGCGGCGATGAACACTGAAGCTTTCTTT. Encoded protein: CASSPRAAMNTEAFF. The gene calls are TRBV6-2 or TRBV6-3 and TRBJ1-1, with a possible D match to TRBD1 (5 bases). Trimming removed 5 bases from V and 0 bases from J, with 13 bases in between. Germline V gene sequence: CDR1 MNHEY, CDR2 SVGEGT. The CDR3 loop spans 15 amino acids.

This clonotype was found a few times. V gene TRBV5-1 combines with J gene TRBJ1-1, with TRBD1 matching over 7 bases. The CDR3 sequence is 17 residues long. The J segment lost 0 bases and the V segment lost 4 bases, leaving 12 bases of the junction unmatched. CDR1 and CDR2 (germline): SGHRS, YFSETQ. CDR3 DNA: TGCGCCAGCAGCGTCCCCCGGGACAGTAAAATGAACACTGAAGCTTTCTTT. This encodes CASSVPRDSKMNTEAFF.

This clonotype came up many times. It may be a read error: a sequence one base away is much more abundant. This chain joins TRBV6-5 and TRBJ2-5; D uncertain. The CDR3 spans 11 residues. Looked up from germline, CDR1 is MNHEY and CDR2 is SVGAGI. Trimming removed 7 bases at V and 1 base at J, with 4 bases between. CDR3 nucleotides: TGTGCCAGCACCTTCCAAGAGACCCAGTACTTC. Translation gives CASTFQETQYF.

This clonotype was counted at least ten times. This rearrangement joins TRBV7-2 to TRBJ2-3; D unclear. Per germline, CDR1 SGHTA and CDR2 FQGNSA. CDR3 length: 15 amino acids. V gave up 1 base and J gave up 1 base, with 9 bases separating them. In DNA, the CDR3 is TGTGCCAGCAGCTTAGGGGCCGGCGGCACAGATACGCAGTATTTT. As protein: CASSLGAGGTDTQYF.

This clonotype has at least ten counts. The CDR3 DNA reads TGTGCCATCAGTGAAAGAGGGAGGCCCTACTCGGCCAACGTCCTGACTTTC. Residues: CAISERGRPYSANVLTF. V usage is TRBV10-3 and J usage is TRBJ2-6; TRBD2 might be the D (6 bases). CDR1 ENHRY and CDR2 SYGVKD come from the germline V gene. V lost 3 bases to trimming and J lost 6 bases, with 18 bases between them. CDR3 length: 17 residues.

The rearrangement uses TRBV4-3 and TRBJ2-1; D unclear. The V gene lost 0 bases and the J gene lost 5 bases, with 8 bases spanning the gap. The CDR3 contains 14 residues. Germline CDR1 is LGHNA and CDR2 is YSLEER. This CDR3 reads CASSQDESNNEQFF. CDR3 sequence (DNA): TGCGCCAGCAGCCAAGATGAATCGAACAATGAGCAGTTCTTC.

The sample holds many counts of this clonotype. V gene TRBV12-3 or TRBV12-4 combines with J gene TRBJ2-1, with D possibly being TRBD2 (5 bases). This CDR3 contains 15 residues. Trimming cost V 5 bases and J 0 bases, with 11 bases left between them. As DNA, the CDR3 is TGTGCCAGCAGTCTGAGGACTTTCTCCTACAATGAGCAGTTCTTC. Translation: CASSLRTFSYNEQFF.

This clonotype was observed at least ten times. The chain's CDR3 is CSVEQGWGSPLHF. DNA for the CDR3: TGCAGCGTTGAACAGGGTTGGGGTTCACCCCTCCACTTT. The chain links TRBV29-1 to TRBJ1-6; a possible D gene is TRBD1 (5 bases). Trimming stripped 2 bases from V and 9 bases from J, with 11 bases between. The CDR3 contains 13 residues. Per the germline V gene, CDR1 is SQVTM and CDR2 is ANQGSEA. The full variable domain, with the rest looked up from reference TRBV29-1 and TRBJ1-6, is SAVISQKPSRDICQRGTSLTIQCQVDSQVTMMFWYRQQPGQSLTLIATANQGSEATYESGFVIDKFPISRPNLTFSTLTVSNMSPEDSSIYLCSVEQGWGSPLHFGNGTRLTVT.

The sample holds a few counts of this clonotype. The chain joins TRBV10-3 to TRBJ2-7, with 11 bases aligning to TRBD2. This CDR3 contains 16 residues. V was pared by 0 bases and J by 2 bases, with 3 bases of the junction left unmatched. In germline, CDR1 is ENHRY, CDR2 SYGVKD. Here the CDR3 DNA reads TGTGCCATCAGTGAGTCGCTTAGCGGGAGGGCCTACGAGCAGTACTTC. Residues: CAISESLSGRAYEQYF.

The J gene is TRBJ2-4, the V gene TRBV6-1, with unresolved D. The CDR3 contains 15 residues. Germline V gene lookup returns CDR1 MNHNS and CDR2 SASEGT. V shed 6 bases and J shed 1 base, with 13 bases lying between them. CDR3 sequence reads: CASSPAWPAKNIQYF. CDR3 in DNA: TGTGCCAGCAGCCCAGCCTGGCCTGCCAAAAACATTCAGTACTTC.

This clonotype came up a few times. The chain employs TRBV10-3 and TRBJ1-2; D remains ambiguous. Germline V gives CDR1 ENHRY, CDR2 SYGVKD. The CDR3 is 14 amino acids. Trimming took off 2 bases at V and 4 bases at J, with 11 bases between the two ends. This chain's CDR3 is CAISEIPGRYGYTF. CDR3 nucleotides: TGTGCCATCAGTGAGATTCCAGGTCGCTATGGCTACACCTTC.

V gene TRBV2 combines with J gene TRBJ2-1; 7 positions match TRBD1. The germline V gene has CDR1 SNHLY and CDR2 FYNNEI. The ends lost 4 bases at V and 4 bases at J; junction bases unmatched: 7. The CDR3 is made up of 15 amino acids. The CDR3 here is CASSVDRSTYNEQFF. As DNA, the CDR3 is TGTGCCAGCAGTGTGGACAGGTCAACATACAATGAGCAGTTCTTC.

This clonotype has just a few counts. The chain couples TRBV12-3 or TRBV12-4 to TRBJ2-7; 10 nucleotides agree with TRBD1. Unmatched junction bases numbered 7, after V lost 5 bases and J lost 6 bases. The CDR3 runs 14 residues. The CDR3 reads CASSPRTGGSEQYF. As DNA, the CDR3 is TGTGCCAGCAGTCCCCGGACAGGGGGGAGCGAGCAGTACTTC.

This clonotype was counted many times. The chain combines TRBV7-2 with TRBJ2-7; possible D gene TRBD2, 5 bases. Germline V gene data show CDR1 as SGHTA and CDR2 as FQGNSA. The V gene lost 7 bases and the J gene lost 0 bases, with 10 bases spanning the gap. This CDR3 comprises 13 residues. CDR3 in DNA: TGTGCCAGCACCATACGGGACTCCTACGAGCAGTACTTC. Translation: CASTIRDSYEQYF.

The V and J genes are TRBV5-1 and TRBJ2-7; the D is unclear. Germline V gene lookup returns CDR1 SGHRS and CDR2 YFSETQ. This CDR3 is built from 18 residues. Trimming removed 4 bases at V and 3 bases at J, with 26 bases between. The CDR3 DNA sequence: TGCGCCAGCAGCACTCGACCCGCGACCTTATCAACCCACTACGAGCAGTACTTC. It is translated as CASSTRPATLSTHYEQYF.

This clonotype was counted ten times or more. CDR3: CASSLDWGTDTQYF. The CDR3 nucleotides read TGTGCCAGCAGCTTAGATTGGGGCACAGATACGCAGTATTTT. The rearrangement uses TRBV7-2 and TRBJ2-3; D is uncertain. Germline CDR1 SGHTA, CDR2 FQGNSA. The CDR3 sequence is 14 residues long. Trimming stripped 1 base from V and 1 base from J, with 6 bases between.

The table lists this clonotype with many counts. The chain uses TRBV7-2 and TRBJ2-5; 9 nucleotides align to TRBD2. V shed 1 base, J shed 5 bases, and the junction held 8 bases outside the gene matches. This CDR3 is built from 16 residues. In germline, CDR1 is SGHTA, CDR2 FQGNSA. The CDR3 DNA sequence: TGTGCCAGCAGCTTAGACGTCCTAGCGGGGTGGGAGACCCAGTACTTC. This sequence encodes CASSLDVLAGWETQYF.

The sample holds a few counts of this clonotype. The V call is TRBV3-1, the J call TRBJ2-5, with D tentatively TRBD1 (8 bases). Per germline, CDR1 LGHDT and CDR2 YNNKEL (reference sequence). This CDR3 is 16 amino acids long. With 5 bases removed from V and 5 bases from J, the gap between germline ends came to 21 bases. The CDR3 sequence: CASSMNFGQGGETQYF. The CDR3 DNA reads TGTGCCAGCAGCATGAATTTCGGACAGGGAGGGGAGACCCAGTACTTC.

A remark on this clonotype: At one end the junction does not follow the germline gene, possibly because of a read error. The chain has TRBV18 and TRBJ1-1; D call uncertain. CDR1 is KGHSH, CDR2 LQKENI, per germline. The CDR3 has 14 amino acids. CDR3 amino acids: CASSRTGRNAEAFF. In nucleotides, the CDR3 is TGTGCCAGCTCACGGACCGGTAGGAACGCTGAAGCTTTCTTT.

A few counts support this clonotype. J is TRBJ1-1 and V is TRBV14; 8 bases fit TRBD1. V dropped 1 base and J dropped 0; count of bases not matched to a gene: 10. Germline CDR1 reads SGHDN; CDR2 reads FVKESK. This CDR3 is 18 amino acids long. The CDR3 DNA follows: TGTGCCAGCAGCCAAGGCCTATTCAGGGGGCCATTGAACACTGAAGCTTTCTTT. Residues: CASSQGLFRGPLNTEAFF.

This clonotype was found a few times. The gene calls are TRBV18 and TRBJ1-2; 9 bases map to TRBD1. The CDR3 covers 16 residues. Germline V gene data show CDR1 as KGHSH and CDR2 as LQKENI. Trimming took 2 bases from V and 6 from J; bases not matched to a gene: 10. The CDR3 reads CASSPATGGAPHGYTF. CDR3 coding DNA: TGTGCCAGCTCACCAGCGACAGGGGGAGCTCCTCATGGCTACACCTTC.

The count of this clonotype is one. The chain links TRBV6-1 to TRBJ2-6, with D perhaps matching TRBD1 or TRBD2 (5 bases each). V was pared by 2 bases and J by 3 bases, with 11 bases between. Germline-derived CDR1 and CDR2 are MNHNS and SASEGT. The CDR3 covers 16 residues. The CDR3 DNA reads TGTGCCAGCAGTGAAAGAGGGACGAGTGGGGCCAACGTCCTGACTTTC. Encoded protein: CASSERGTSGANVLTF.

There are a few counts of this clonotype. This chain connects TRBV11-2 to TRBJ2-6, with 8 nucleotides matching TRBD1. CDR1 is SGHAT, CDR2 FQNNGV, per germline. This CDR3 contains 17 residues. J lost 2 bases, V lost 5 bases, and 8 bases had no gene match. The CDR3 DNA sequence: TGTGCCAGCAGCACGTGGACAGGGATGCCTGGGGCCAACGTCCTGACTTTC. Its translation: CASSTWTGMPGANVLTF.

The V gene is TRBV5-1, the J gene TRBJ1-1; no clear D gene. This CDR3 is built from 12 residues. Germline-derived CDR1 and CDR2 are SGHRS and YFSETQ. V was clipped by 1 base and J by 8 bases, with 9 bases between them. DNA of the CDR3: TGCGCCAGCAGCTTGTTTCTGGGAGAAGCTTTCTTT. This encodes CASSLFLGEAFF.

This clonotype has more than one count but fewer than ten. One end of the junction fails to match germline, which may point to a read error. The chain couples TRBV7-7 to TRBJ2-1; 7 bases map to TRBD2. Germline CDR1 and CDR2: SSHAT and FNYEAQ (reference sequence). CDR3 length: 16 amino acids. CDR3 sequence: CASSLAPGMGLNEQFF. CDR3 DNA: TGTGCTAGCAGCTTAGCCCCCGGGATGGGACTAAATGAGCAGTTCTTC.